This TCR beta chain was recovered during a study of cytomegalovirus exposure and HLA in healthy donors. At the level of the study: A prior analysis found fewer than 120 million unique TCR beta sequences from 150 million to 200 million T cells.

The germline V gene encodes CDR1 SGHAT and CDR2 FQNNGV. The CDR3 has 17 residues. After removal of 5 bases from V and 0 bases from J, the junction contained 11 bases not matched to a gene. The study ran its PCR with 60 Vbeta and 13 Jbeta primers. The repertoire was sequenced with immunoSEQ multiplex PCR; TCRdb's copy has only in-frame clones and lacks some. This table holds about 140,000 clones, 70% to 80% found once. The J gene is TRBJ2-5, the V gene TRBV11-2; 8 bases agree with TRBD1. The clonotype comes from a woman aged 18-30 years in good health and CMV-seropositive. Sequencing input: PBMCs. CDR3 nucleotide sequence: TGTGCCAGCAGCCTCCTTCAGGGGGCCACGTACCAAGAGACCCAGTACTTC. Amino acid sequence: CASSLLQGATYQETQYF.